These 20 T cell receptor beta chains were all obtained from the same sample, sequenced in a study of CD8 T cells in Susac syndrome (dated by TCRdb to between 2018 and 2020). Libraries were made using the immunoSEQ multiplex PCR assay. RNA was extracted using the RNeasy kit, and about 0.5 to 1 microgram was reverse transcribed with random hexamers. The public reads were reprocessed in TCRdb via fastp at Q25 and MiXCR, keeping in-frame beta chains. CDR3 protein duplicates are merged, each entry listing the most common genes and DNA. The table for this sample lists under 200,000 distinct CDR3 sequences; around 94% of them were counted only once. The ten largest clones add up to 0.14% of the sample. The sequencing input was CD4+ T cells from PBMCs. Receptors originate from a human donor in good health.

The rearrangement links TRBV7-6 to TRBJ2-7; TRBD1 aligns across 7 bases. The germline gives CDR1 SGHVS, CDR2 FNYEAQ. CDR3 length equals 14 residues. The V segment lost 7 bases and the J segment 3 bases; nucleotides outside the gene matches: 9. The CDR3 spells CASTPRPGGYEQYF. CDR3 bases: TGTGCCAGCACCCCCCGGCCAGGGGGCTACGAGCAGTACTTC.

This rearrangement joins TRBV27 to TRBJ2-1, with 11 bases lining up with TRBD2. The CDR3 length is 15 residues. Per germline, CDR1 MNHEY and CDR2 SMNVEV (reference sequence). Germline trimming cut 3 bases from V and 9 bases from J; bases unmatched to any gene: 7. The CDR3 DNA reads TGTGCCAGCAGTTTCCCGGGACTAGCGGCGGTTGAGCAGTTCTTC. It yields the protein CASSFPGLAAVEQFF.

The rearrangement joins TRBV7-2 to TRBJ1-2; tentatively, D is TRBD1 (5 bases). Between the trimmed V and J ends, which lost 5 bases and 5 bases, there was a span of 18 bases. CDR3 size: 15 residues. Germline V gene data show CDR1 as SGHTA and CDR2 as FQGNSA. The CDR3 nucleotides are TGTGCCAGCAGCAAGACCCGGGACGAATTATATGGCTACACCTTC. Amino acids: CASSKTRDELYGYTF.

This clonotype occurred once. V and J are TRBV3-1 and TRBJ2-4; D gene uncertain. Germline CDR1 is LGHDT and CDR2 is YNNKEL (reference sequence). V lost 2 bases, J lost 5 bases, and 10 bases lay in between. The CDR3 runs to 14 residues. The CDR3 nucleotides are TGTGCCAGCAGCCAAAGGGCAGACCAAAACATTCAGTACTTC. Translation: CASSQRADQNIQYF.

The genes are TRBV6-6 and TRBJ2-3, with D perhaps being TRBD1 or TRBD2 (5 bases each). CDR1 is MNHNY and CDR2 is SVGAGI in the germline V gene (reference sequence). There are 15 residues in the CDR3. The V end was cut by 4 bases, the J end by 6 bases, with 17 bases between. CDR3 sequence: CASSSERGVDDTQYF. CDR3 nucleotides: TGTGCCAGCAGTTCGGAGAGGGGAGTCGACGATACGCAGTATTTT.

This clonotype was recorded a few times. The chain joins TRBV7-9 to TRBJ1-1, with TRBD1 as a possible D gene (6 bases). There are 13 residues in the CDR3. The V gene lost 6 bases and the J gene lost 3 bases, with 11 bases spanning the gap. CDR1 is SEHNR, CDR2 FQNEAQ, per germline (reference sequence). In DNA, the CDR3 is TGTGCCAGCAGTTCCCAGGGGTACACTGAAGCTTTCTTT. Translating it yields CASSSQGYTEAFF.

V is TRBV29-1 and J is TRBJ1-1; no clear D gene. V was cut by 3 bases and J by 1 base, with 15 bases left in between. The germline gives CDR1 SQVTM, CDR2 ANQGSEA. The CDR3 length is 15 residues. Written as DNA, the CDR3 is TGCAGCGTTGATGGAGAAAACTCTGGGAACACTGAAGCTTTCTTT. Its protein product is CSVDGENSGNTEAFF.

This sequence joins TRBV5-4 and TRBJ2-5, with TRBD1 identical over 8 bases. In germline, CDR1 is SGHNT, CDR2 YYREEE (reference sequence). The CDR3 is made up of 14 amino acids. J gave up 4 bases and V 5 bases, and 7 bases lay outside the gene matches. The CDR3 reads CASSLAGGAETQYF. The CDR3 DNA reads TGTGCCAGCAGTTTAGCAGGGGGCGCAGAGACCCAGTACTTC.

CDR3 nucleotide sequence: TGCAGTGTTACTAGCGGGGGCCACTCCTACAATGAGCAGTTCTTC. Encoded protein: CSVTSGGHSYNEQFF. The rearrangement joins TRBV20-1 to TRBJ2-1, with 11 bases identical to TRBD2. Germline assignment: CDR1 DFQATT and CDR2 SNEGSKA (reference sequence). V shed 7 bases, J shed 0 bases, and the junction held 5 bases outside the gene matches. This CDR3 spans 15 amino acids.

J is TRBJ2-7 and V is TRBV5-4; D is unclear. The V gene lost 5 bases and the J gene lost 1 base, with 7 bases spanning the gap. The germline CDR1 and CDR2 sequences are SGHNT and YYREEE (reference sequence). CDR3 size: 12 residues. The CDR3 region is CASSYLSYEQYF. DNA of the CDR3: TGTGCCAGCAGTTACCTTTCCTACGAGCAGTACTTC.

This clonotype came up once. The chain recombines TRBV20-1 with TRBJ2-3, with unresolved D. There are 13 residues in the CDR3. Trimming left V 6 bases short and J 2 bases short, with 12 bases between. The germline CDR1 and CDR2 sequences are DFQATT and SNEGSKA (reference sequence). CDR3 in amino acids: CSAYPPATDTQYF. The CDR3 DNA reads as TGCAGTGCCTACCCGCCGGCCACAGATACGCAGTATTTT.

The chain carries TRBV19 and TRBJ1-5; D gene ambiguous. CDR1 is LNHDA, CDR2 SQIVND, per germline (reference sequence). The CDR3 extends over 14 amino acids. V lost 9 bases and J lost 4, with 16 bases in between. In DNA form, the CDR3 reads TGTGCCAGCGCCTTGGGCAGCCCTAATCAGCCCCAGCATTTT. Amino acids: CASALGSPNQPQHF.

The CDR3 sequence: CAISESPRETQYF. CDR3 coding DNA: TGTGCCATCAGTGAGTCTCCCCGGGAGACCCAGTACTTC. The genes are TRBV10-3 and TRBJ2-5; unclear D gene. Trimming removed 0 bases from V and 5 bases from J, with 7 bases in between. This CDR3 region has 13 residues. Germline V gene sequence: CDR1 ENHRY, CDR2 SYGVKD.

The chain carries TRBV3-1 and TRBJ2-7; D gene unclear. Germline-derived CDR1 and CDR2 are LGHDT and YNNKEL (reference sequence). The CDR3 contains 16 residues. Trimming cost V 0 bases and J 0 bases, with 12 bases left between them. The CDR3 spells CASSQDRATSSYEQYF. DNA for the CDR3: TGTGCCAGCAGCCAAGACCGAGCGACCAGCTCCTACGAGCAGTACTTC.

The chain's CDR3 is CASEGRRF. CDR3 in DNA: TGTGCCTCCGAGGGCCGTCGTTTT. The V call is TRBV21-1, the J call TRBJ1-4. TRBV21-1 counts as a pseudogene. This CDR3 comprises 8 residues.

V is TRBV10-3 and J is TRBJ2-1; D unclear. V gave up 1 base and J gave up 0 bases, with 10 bases separating them. There are 16 residues in the CDR3. From germline, CDR1 is ENHRY and CDR2 SYGVKD. CDR3 bases: TGTGCCATCAGTGAGTTAAGGGATAGCTCCTACAATGAGCAGTTCTTC. This translates into CAISELRDSSYNEQFF.

The chain uses TRBV5-4 and TRBJ2-3; 11 bases are shared with TRBD2. V trimming: 0 bases; J trimming: 4 bases; junction bases outside the gene matches: 7. The CDR3 length is 17 residues. Germline CDR1 is SGHNT and CDR2 is YYREEE (reference sequence). The CDR3 nucleotides read TGTGCCAGCAGCTTGGGGGCCGGGACTAGCGGCTCAGATACGCAGTATTTT. It specifies CASSLGAGTSGSDTQYF. The full variable domain, completed using reference TRBV5-4 and TRBJ2-3, is ETGVTQSPTHLIKTRGQQVTLRCSSQSGHNTVSWYQQALGQGPQFIFQYYREEENGRGNFPPRFSGLQFPNYSSELNVNALELDDSALYLCASSLGAGTSGSDTQYFGPGTRLTVL.

This clonotype came up once. The chain links TRBV29-1 to TRBJ2-3; 9 bases are shared with TRBD1. The CDR3 totals 12 residues. Germline loops: CDR1 SQVTM, CDR2 ANQGSEA. After removal of 6 bases from V and 4 bases from J, the junction contained 2 bases not matched to a gene. CDR3 sequence: CSVGQGPDTQYF. In DNA, the CDR3 is TGCAGCGTCGGACAGGGGCCAGATACGCAGTATTTT.

The V gene is TRBV4-3, the J gene TRBJ1-2; D is undetermined. The V gene lost 7 bases and the J gene lost 8 bases, with 17 bases spanning the gap. This CDR3 is 13 amino acids long. Germline values: CDR1 LGHNA, CDR2 YSLEER. This CDR3 is CASKGIDRGGYTF. DNA for the CDR3: TGCGCCAGCAAAGGTATTGACCGGGGAGGCTACACCTTC.

The rearrangement uses TRBV4-3 and TRBJ2-7; weak D call: TRBD2 (5 bases). Germline V gene sequence: CDR1 LGHNA, CDR2 YSLEER. There are 15 residues in the CDR3. Trimming shortened V by 0 bases and J by 6 bases, and 15 bases separated the two germline ends. The CDR3 here is CASSQDAGLPGEQYF. CDR3 bases: TGCGCCAGCAGCCAAGATGCGGGTCTGCCGGGCGAGCAGTACTTC.